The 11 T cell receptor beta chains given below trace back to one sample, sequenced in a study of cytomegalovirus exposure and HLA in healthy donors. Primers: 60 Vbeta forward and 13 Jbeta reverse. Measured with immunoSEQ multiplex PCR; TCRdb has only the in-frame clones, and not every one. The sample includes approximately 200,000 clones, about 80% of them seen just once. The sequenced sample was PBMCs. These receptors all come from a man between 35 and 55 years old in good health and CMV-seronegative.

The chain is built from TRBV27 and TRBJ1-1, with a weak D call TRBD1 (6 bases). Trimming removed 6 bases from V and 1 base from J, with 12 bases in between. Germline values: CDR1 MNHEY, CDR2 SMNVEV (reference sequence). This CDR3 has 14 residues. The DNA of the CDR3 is TGTGCCAGCAGATTCCGGACAGCGAACACTGAAGCTTTCTTT. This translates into CASRFRTANTEAFF.

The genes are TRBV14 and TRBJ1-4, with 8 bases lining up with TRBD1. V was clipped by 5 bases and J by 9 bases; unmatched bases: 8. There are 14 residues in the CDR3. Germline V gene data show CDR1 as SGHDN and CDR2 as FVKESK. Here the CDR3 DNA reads TGTGCCAGCAGCATGGACAGGGTGTTTAAAAAACTGTTTTTT. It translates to CASSMDRVFKKLFF.

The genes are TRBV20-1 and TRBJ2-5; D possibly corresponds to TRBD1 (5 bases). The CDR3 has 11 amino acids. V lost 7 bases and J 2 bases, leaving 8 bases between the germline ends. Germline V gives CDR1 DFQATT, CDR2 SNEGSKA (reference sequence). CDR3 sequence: CSGRTQETQYF. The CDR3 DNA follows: TGCAGTGGCAGGACACAAGAGACCCAGTACTTC.

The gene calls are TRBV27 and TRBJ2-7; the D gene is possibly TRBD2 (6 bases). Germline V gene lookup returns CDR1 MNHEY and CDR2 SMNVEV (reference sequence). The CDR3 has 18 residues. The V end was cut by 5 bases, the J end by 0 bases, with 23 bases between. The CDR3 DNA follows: TGTGCCAGCAGTCCGGGGCCGTTGGTGGCTAGCGCCTCCTACGAGCAGTACTTC. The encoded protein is CASSPGPLVASASYEQYF.

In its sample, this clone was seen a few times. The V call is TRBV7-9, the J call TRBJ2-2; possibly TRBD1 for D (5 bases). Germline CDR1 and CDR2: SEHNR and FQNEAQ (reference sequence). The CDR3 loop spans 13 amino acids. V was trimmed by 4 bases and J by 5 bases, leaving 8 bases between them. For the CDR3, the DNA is TGTGCCAGCAGCTGGGGCCCAACCGGGGAGCTGTTTTTT. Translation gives CASSWGPTGELFF.

This chain's CDR3 is CASSLSPTGGRSGYTF. In nucleotides, the CDR3 is TGTGCCAGCAGTTTATCGCCGACAGGGGGCAGGAGTGGCTACACCTTC. The chain uses TRBV28 and TRBJ1-2; 10 bases line up with TRBD1. J gave up 7 bases and V 1 base, and 9 bases lay outside the gene matches. This CDR3 is built from 16 residues. Germline lookup yields CDR1 MDHEN and CDR2 SYDVKM.

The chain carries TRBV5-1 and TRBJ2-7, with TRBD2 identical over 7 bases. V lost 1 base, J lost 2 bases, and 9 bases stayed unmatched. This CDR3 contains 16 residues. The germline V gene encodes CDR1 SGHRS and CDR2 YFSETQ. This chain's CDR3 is CASSLNGRQETYEQYF. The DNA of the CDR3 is TGCGCCAGCAGCTTGAACGGGAGGCAGGAAACCTACGAGCAGTACTTC.

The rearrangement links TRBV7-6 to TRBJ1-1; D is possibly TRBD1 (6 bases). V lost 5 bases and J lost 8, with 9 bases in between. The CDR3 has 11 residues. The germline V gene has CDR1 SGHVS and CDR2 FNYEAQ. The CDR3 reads CASSRGTEAFF. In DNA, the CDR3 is TGTGCCAGCAGCAGAGGGACAGAAGCTTTCTTT.

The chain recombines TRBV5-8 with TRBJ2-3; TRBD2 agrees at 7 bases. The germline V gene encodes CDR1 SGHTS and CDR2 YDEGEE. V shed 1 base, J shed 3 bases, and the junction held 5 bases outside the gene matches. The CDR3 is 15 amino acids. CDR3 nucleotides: TGTGCCAGCAGCTTGTTTGGCGGGAGAACAGATACGCAGTATTTT. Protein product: CASSLFGGRTDTQYF.

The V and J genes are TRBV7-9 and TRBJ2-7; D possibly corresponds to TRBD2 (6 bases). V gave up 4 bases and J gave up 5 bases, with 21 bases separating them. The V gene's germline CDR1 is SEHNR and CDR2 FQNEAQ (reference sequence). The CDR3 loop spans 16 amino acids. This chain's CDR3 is CASSSSRGGRQDEQYF. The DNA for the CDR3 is TGTGCCAGCAGCTCGTCCCGGGGAGGCCGTCAGGACGAGCAGTACTTC. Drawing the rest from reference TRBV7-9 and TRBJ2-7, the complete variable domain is DTGVSQNPRHKITKRGQNVTFRCDPISEHNRLYWYRQTLGQGPEFLTYFQNEAQLEKSRLLSDRFSAERPKGSFSTLEIQRTEQGDSAMYLCASSSSRGGRQDEQYFGPGTRLTVT.

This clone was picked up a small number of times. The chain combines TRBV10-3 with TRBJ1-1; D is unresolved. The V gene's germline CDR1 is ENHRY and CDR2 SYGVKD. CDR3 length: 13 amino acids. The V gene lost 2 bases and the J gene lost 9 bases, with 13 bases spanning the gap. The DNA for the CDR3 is TGTGCCATCAGTGAGGGGTTGGAGTGGAAAGCTTTCTTT. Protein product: CAISEGLEWKAFF.